This T cell receptor beta chain came from a study of T cells in tumors after PD-1 blockade. Study background: Excluded were patients with checkpoint blockade, immunosuppressants, or radiotherapy or other anti-cancer therapy within 4 weeks. A subset received ongoing vismodegib 150 mg daily alongside anti-PD-1 therapy.

The repertoire was sequenced with immunoSEQ multiplex PCR; TCRdb's copy has only in-frame clones and lacks some. This table holds 14,000 to 15,000 clones, roughly 82% found once. Study-wide results and caveats: Peripheral recruitment is suggested, as some novel exhausted tumor clones were in pre-treatment blood.

Notes on this clone: Its target is unknown.

The CDR3 has 14 amino acids. The germline V and J ends were trimmed by 6 bases and 10 bases, with 19 bases remaining between them. The germline CDR1 and CDR2 sequences are MDHEN and SYDVKM. This specimen consisted of PBMCs, obtained after anti-PD-1 treatment. The chain links TRBV28 to TRBJ1-5; D remains ambiguous. The receptor was isolated from a human donor with basal cell carcinoma. The CDR3 DNA sequence: TGTGCCAGCAGCTCCCCTATAAGTTTTAACCCCCAGCATTTT. Translated, it gives CASSSPISFNPQHF.